This T cell receptor (beta chain) was identified in a study of blood T cell repertoires in COVID-19. Study-level information: Acute-phase and convalescent COVID-19 samples originated in the United States, Italy and Spain.

Methods used by the authors: It was from reference gene primer amplification that nucleated cell counts were estimated. Some clones are missing from TCRdb's copy, which holds only in-frame ones; the method was immunoSEQ multiplex PCR. V, J and clone size are taken as reported in that table, and D and trimming were inferred from the DNA itself. The repertoire includes approximately 220,000 clones, 80% to 90% of them detected once, and 8.2% sits in the top ten. The CDR3 extends over 18 amino acids. CDR1 KGHSH and CDR2 LQKENI come from the germline V gene. J was trimmed by 0 bases and V by 6 bases; bases with no gene match: 9.

Sequencing input: peripheral blood. This chain links TRBV18 with TRBJ2-6; TRBD1 matches at 9 bases. This receptor was obtained from a woman aged 45-60 years with acute or convalescent COVID-19. The CDR3 reads CASSYAGQGISGANVLTF. The CDR3 DNA follows: TGTGCCAGCTCTTATGCGGGACAGGGCATCTCTGGGGCCAACGTCCTGACTTTC.